Given below is one T cell receptor (beta chain) in context. Antigen unknown. These data are taken from a study of cytomegalovirus exposure and HLA in healthy donors. Regarding the study as a whole: The study dropped some indistinguishable V segments, TRBV6-2 and TRBV6-3 among them. One cluster of highly shared sequence variants probably arose as a sequencing artifact. For most subjects, TCR beta sequences were reported to predict HLA-A and HLA-B alleles with accuracy.

PCR involved 60 Vbeta and 13 Jbeta primers. Original analysis: In a later analysis, the count reached 74 million or so unique TCR beta chains, with roughly 12 million shared. Sequencing was performed with immunoSEQ multiplex PCR; in TCRdb, only in-frame clones are kept and a portion is missing. From that table come the V and J calls and clone size; the DNA was used to work out D and trimming. The data hold under 200,000 clones, with 70% to 80% observed a single time. V trimming: 7 bases; J trimming: 4 bases; junction bases outside the gene matches: 4. This CDR3 region has 14 residues. CDR1 and CDR2 from the germline V gene are MNHEY and SVGAGI.

The TCR was taken from a female donor in good health and CMV-seronegative. The chain recombines TRBV6-5 with TRBJ1-4; 9 bases line up with TRBD1. Sequencing used PBMCs. CDR3: CASMGGQGNEKLFF. The CDR3, as DNA: TGTGCCAGCATGGGGGGACAGGGTAATGAAAAACTGTTTTTT.